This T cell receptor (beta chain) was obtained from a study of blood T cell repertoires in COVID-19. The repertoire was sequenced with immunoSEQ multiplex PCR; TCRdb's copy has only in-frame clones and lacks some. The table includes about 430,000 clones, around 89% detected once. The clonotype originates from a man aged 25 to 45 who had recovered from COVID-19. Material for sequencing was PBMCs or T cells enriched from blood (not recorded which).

This chain's CDR3 is CASSFRGFSNQPQHF. In nucleotides, the CDR3 is TGTGCCAGCAGTTTCAGAGGGTTTAGCAATCAGCCCCAGCATTTT. The chain employs TRBV28 and TRBJ1-5; D gene ambiguous. The CDR3 is 15 residues long. V was trimmed by 3 bases and J by 0 bases, leaving 9 bases between them. The germline gives CDR1 MDHEN, CDR2 SYDVKM.